This T cell receptor beta chain was captured in a study of T cell changes during pregnancy in multiple sclerosis. The protocol was immunoSEQ multiplex PCR, while the TCRdb copy is restricted to in-frame clones and leaves out a portion. The sample lists just under 65,000 clones, about nine tenths occurring once. The material sequenced was peripheral blood, taken after pregnancy. This sequence originates from a female donor in good health, enrolled as a control in a pregnancy study.

The CDR3 region has the DNA TGTGCCAGCAGTGACACAGGGGGCTCCTACGAGCAGTACTTC. Protein product: CASSDTGGSYEQYF. The rearrangement joins TRBV27 to TRBJ2-7; 8 nucleotides align to TRBD1. Trimming took 5 bases from V and 0 from J; bases not matched to a gene: 3. This CDR3 contains 14 residues. Germline V gene sequence: CDR1 MNHEY, CDR2 SMNVEV (reference sequence).